The clone carrying this TCR beta chain showed up many times. As yet, its antigen is unknown. These data are taken from a study of CD8 T cells in ankylosing spondylitis. Findings and caveats of the study: Before this, some motif variants had been reported in reactive arthritis synovial fluid and blood. Within matched ankylosing spondylitis synovial fluid, disease-linked clones were reportedly significantly enriched. Typical of ankylosing spondylitis blood, it appeared, was a TCR beta motif of under 10 highly homologous variants.

Quantitative 5'-RACE with molecular barcodes was used to make the TCR beta libraries. TCRdb used MiXCR to reprocess the 5' RACE reads, holding one entry per CDR3 protein. This sample has around 250,000 distinct CDR3 sequences, with around 11% found just once. The TCR sequence derives from a male donor with ankylosing spondylitis or in good health (not recorded which). Input material: blood, either unsorted or a sorted T cell fraction (not recorded which).

CDR3 nucleotide sequence: TGTGCCAGCAGCTTAAGTCTGGTTGGACAGACCCAGTACTTC. Its translation: CASSLSLVGQTQYF. The gene calls are TRBV11-2 and TRBJ2-5, with D uncertain. Trimming took off 2 bases at V and 6 bases at J, with 13 bases between the two ends. Germline V CDR1 and CDR2: SGHAT, FQNNGV. This CDR3 region has 14 residues. The whole variable domain, remainder taken from reference TRBV11-2 and TRBJ2-5, is EAGVAQSPRYKIIEKRQSVAFWCNPISGHATLYWYQQILGQGPKLLIQFQNNGVVDDSQLPKDRFSAERLKGVDSTLKIQPAKLEDSAVYLCASSLSLVGQTQYFGPGTRLLVL.